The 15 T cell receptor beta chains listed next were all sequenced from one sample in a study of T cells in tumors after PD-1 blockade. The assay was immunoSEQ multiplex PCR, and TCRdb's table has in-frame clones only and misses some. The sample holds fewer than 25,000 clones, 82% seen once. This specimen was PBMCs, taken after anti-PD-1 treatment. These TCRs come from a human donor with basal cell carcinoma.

CDR3 in DNA: TGTGCCAGCAGCTTGGTCGGGACTAGCGGCTACAATGAGCAGTTCTTC. Translated, it gives CASSLVGTSGYNEQFF. This rearrangement joins TRBV5-4 to TRBJ2-1; 11 bases match TRBD2. Germline CDR1 is SGHNT and CDR2 is YYREEE (reference sequence). V trimming: 0 bases; J trimming: 3 bases; junction bases outside the gene matches: 2. The CDR3 has 16 residues.

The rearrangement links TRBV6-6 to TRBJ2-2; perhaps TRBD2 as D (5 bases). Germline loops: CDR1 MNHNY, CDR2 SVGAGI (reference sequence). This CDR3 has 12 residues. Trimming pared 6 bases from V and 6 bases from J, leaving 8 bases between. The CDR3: CASRPSPGELFF. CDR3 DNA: TGTGCCAGCAGACCTAGCCCCGGGGAGCTGTTTTTT.

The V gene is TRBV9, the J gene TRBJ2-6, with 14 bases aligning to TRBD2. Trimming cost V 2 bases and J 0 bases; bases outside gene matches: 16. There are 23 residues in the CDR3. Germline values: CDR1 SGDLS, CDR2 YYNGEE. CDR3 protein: CASSVHPGLAGALTFSGANVLTF. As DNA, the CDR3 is TGTGCCAGCAGCGTCCACCCGGGACTAGCGGGGGCCTTGACATTCTCTGGGGCCAACGTCCTGACTTTC. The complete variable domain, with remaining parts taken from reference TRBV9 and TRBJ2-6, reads DSGVTQTPKHLITATGQRVTLRCSPRSGDLSVYWYQQSLDQGLQFLIQYYNGEERAKGNILERFSAQQFPDLHSELNLSSLELGDSALYFCASSVHPGLAGALTFSGANVLTFGAGSRLTVL.

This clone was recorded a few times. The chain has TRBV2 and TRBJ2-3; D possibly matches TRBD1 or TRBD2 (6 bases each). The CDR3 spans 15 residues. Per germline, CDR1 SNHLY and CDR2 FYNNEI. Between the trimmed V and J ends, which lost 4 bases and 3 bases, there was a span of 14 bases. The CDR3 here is CASSGWGAETDTQYF. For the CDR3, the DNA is TGTGCCAGCAGTGGCTGGGGGGCGGAGACAGATACGCAGTATTTT.

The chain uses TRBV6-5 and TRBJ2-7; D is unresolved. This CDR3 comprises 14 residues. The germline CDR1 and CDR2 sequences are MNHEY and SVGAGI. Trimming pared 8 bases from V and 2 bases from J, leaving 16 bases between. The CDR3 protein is CASGWSSEAYEQYF. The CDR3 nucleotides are TGTGCCAGCGGATGGAGCTCGGAAGCCTACGAGCAGTACTTC.

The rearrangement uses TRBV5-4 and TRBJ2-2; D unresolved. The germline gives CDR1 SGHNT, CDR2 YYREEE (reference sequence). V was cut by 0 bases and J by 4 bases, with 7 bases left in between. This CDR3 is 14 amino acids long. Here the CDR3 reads CASSLETVTGELFF. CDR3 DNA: TGTGCCAGCAGCTTGGAAACCGTCACCGGGGAGCTGTTTTTT.

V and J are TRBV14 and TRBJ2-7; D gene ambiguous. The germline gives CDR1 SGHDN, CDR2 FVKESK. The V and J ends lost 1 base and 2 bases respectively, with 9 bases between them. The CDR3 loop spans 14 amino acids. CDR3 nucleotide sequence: TGTGCCAGCAGCCAAGTCCGGACCGCCTACGAGCAGTACTTC. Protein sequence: CASSQVRTAYEQYF.

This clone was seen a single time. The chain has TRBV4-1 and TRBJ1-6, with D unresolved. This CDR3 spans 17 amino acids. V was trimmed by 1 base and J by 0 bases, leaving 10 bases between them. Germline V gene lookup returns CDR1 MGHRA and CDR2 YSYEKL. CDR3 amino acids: CASSQVDTSSYNSPLHF. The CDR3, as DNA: TGCGCCAGCAGCCAAGTAGACACAAGCTCCTATAATTCACCCCTCCACTTT.

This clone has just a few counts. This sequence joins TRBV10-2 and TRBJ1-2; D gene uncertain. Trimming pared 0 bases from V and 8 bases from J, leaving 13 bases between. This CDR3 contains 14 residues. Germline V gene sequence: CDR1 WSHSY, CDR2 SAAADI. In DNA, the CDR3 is TGCGCCAGCAGTGAGTCGACCGTTAGCAAGGGCTACACCTTC. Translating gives CASSESTVSKGYTF.

CDR3 nucleotides: TGTGCCAGCAGCTTAGGAGGAAACACCATATATTTT. Protein: CASSLGGNTIYF. The genes are TRBV7-9 and TRBJ1-3; D unresolved. CDR3 size: 12 residues. CDR1 is SEHNR, CDR2 FQNEAQ, per germline (reference sequence). V was shortened by 1 base and J by 4 bases, with 2 bases between the two germline ends.

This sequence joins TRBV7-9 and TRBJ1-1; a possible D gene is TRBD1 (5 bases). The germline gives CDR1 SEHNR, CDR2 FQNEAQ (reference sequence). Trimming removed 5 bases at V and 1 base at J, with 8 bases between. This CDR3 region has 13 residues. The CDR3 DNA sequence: TGTGCCAGCAGCATACAGGAGAACACTGAAGCTTTCTTT. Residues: CASSIQENTEAFF.

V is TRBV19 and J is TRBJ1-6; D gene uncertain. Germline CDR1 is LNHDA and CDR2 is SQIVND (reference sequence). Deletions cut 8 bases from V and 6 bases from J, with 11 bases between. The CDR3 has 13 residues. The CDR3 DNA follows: TGTGCCAGTCGCGGACCGACTAATTCACCCCTCCACTTT. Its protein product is CASRGPTNSPLHF.

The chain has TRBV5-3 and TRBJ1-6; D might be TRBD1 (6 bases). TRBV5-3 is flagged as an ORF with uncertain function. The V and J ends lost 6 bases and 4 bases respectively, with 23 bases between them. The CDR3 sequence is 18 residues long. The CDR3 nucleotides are TGTGCCAGAATACGACAGGAGTTATGCGGGAGTTATAATTCACCCCTCCACTTT. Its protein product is CARIRQELCGSYNSPLHF.

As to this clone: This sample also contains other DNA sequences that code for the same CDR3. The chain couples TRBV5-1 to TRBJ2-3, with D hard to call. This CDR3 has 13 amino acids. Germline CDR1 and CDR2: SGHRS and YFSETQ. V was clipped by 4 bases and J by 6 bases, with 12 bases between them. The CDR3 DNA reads TGCGCCAGCAGCCCAGGATTTGGGGATACGCAGTATTTT. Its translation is CASSPGFGDTQYF.

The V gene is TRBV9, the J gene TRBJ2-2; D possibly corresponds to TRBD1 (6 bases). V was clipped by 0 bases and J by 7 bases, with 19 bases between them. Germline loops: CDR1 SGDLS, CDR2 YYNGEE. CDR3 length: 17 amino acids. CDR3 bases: TGTGCCAGCAGCGTAGAGTCTCTGGACAGACAAAACGGGGAGCTGTTTTTT. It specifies CASSVESLDRQNGELFF. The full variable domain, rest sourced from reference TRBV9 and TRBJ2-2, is DSGVTQTPKHLITATGQRVTLRCSPRSGDLSVYWYQQSLDQGLQFLIQYYNGEERAKGNILERFSAQQFPDLHSELNLSSLELGDSALYFCASSVESLDRQNGELFFGEGSRLTVL.